This TCR beta chain was observed in a study of blood T cell repertoires in COVID-19. Study at large: The cDNA or gDNA used as material had been derived from T cells, B-cell-depleted T cells, or PBMCs.

Only in-frame clones appear in the TCRdb table, and some are missing; sequencing was by immunoSEQ multiplex PCR. The sample contains some 110,000 clones, roughly 77% of which appear only once. The length of the CDR3 is 15 residues. The germline CDR1 and CDR2 sequences are SGHRS and YFSETQ. The ends were cut back, 0 bases at V and 2 bases at J, with 12 bases in the middle. The sequenced material came from peripheral blood. The J gene is TRBJ2-7, the V gene TRBV5-1, with D hard to call. The clonotype originates from a man in his 60s with active or convalescent COVID-19. CDR3 protein: CASSLVGLPTYEQYF. DNA for the CDR3: TGCGCCAGCAGCTTGGTGGGCCTACCTACCTACGAGCAGTACTTC.